A selection of T cell receptor beta chains follows, all from one sample in a study of shared clonotypes between healthy human individuals. The assay was immunoSEQ multiplex PCR, and TCRdb's table has in-frame clones only and misses some. The profile shows some 1.5 million clones, 95% to 99% of them singletons. Sequenced material: naive CD4+ T cells sorted from blood. All receptors come from a man younger than 45 in good health. The CDR3 runs from the conserved cysteine through the conserved F or W. A D gene is named only where the DNA matches it firmly. Rows give clone size only sometimes, using once, few, many, or a class for an expanded clone.

abundance: once; j_gene: TRBJ2-7; v_gene: TRBV27; d_gene: TRBD2; len: 14; CDR3nt: TGTGCCAGCAGTTTACTAGCGGGAGTTTCCGAGCAGTACTTC; CDR3aa: CASSLLAGVSEQYF
abundance: NA; j_gene: TRBJ2-5; v_gene: TRBV19; d_gene: NA; len: 15; CDR3nt: TGTGCCAGTAGCCAGTACCGGGATAGTCAAGAGACCCAGTACTTC; CDR3aa: CASSQYRDSQETQYF
abundance: NA; j_gene: TRBJ1-3; v_gene: TRBV4-3; d_gene: NA; len: 13; CDR3nt: TGCGCCAGCAGCCAAGTTGCCGGAAACACCATATATTTT; CDR3aa: CASSQVAGNTIYF
abundance: NA; j_gene: TRBJ2-1; v_gene: TRBV5-1; d_gene: NA; len: 13; CDR3nt: TGCGCCAGCAGCTCCATGGGGTATAATGAGCAGTTCTTC; CDR3aa: CASSSMGYNEQFF
abundance: NA; j_gene: TRBJ1-1; v_gene: TRBV10-3; d_gene: NA; len: 13; CDR3nt: TGTGCCATCAGTGACCCGGAGGGGACTGAAGCTTTCTTT; CDR3aa: CAISDPEGTEAFF
abundance: NA; j_gene: TRBJ2-7; v_gene: TRBV4-2; d_gene: NA; len: 14; CDR3nt: TGTGCCAGCAGCCTTCCGGGGAACTCCTACGAGCAGTACTTC; CDR3aa: CASSLPGNSYEQYF
abundance: NA; j_gene: TRBJ1-5; v_gene: TRBV28; d_gene: NA; len: 17; CDR3nt: TGTGCCAGCTTGGGGGTCATGCAGGTTTATAGCAATCAGCCCCAGCATTTT; CDR3aa: CASLGVMQVYSNQPQHF
abundance: NA; j_gene: TRBJ2-2; v_gene: TRBV11-2; d_gene: TRBD1; len: 17; CDR3nt: TGTGCCAGCAGCTCTACCAACAGGGGCATAAACACCGGGGAGCTGTTTTTT; CDR3aa: CASSSTNRGINTGELFF
abundance: NA; j_gene: TRBJ2-1; v_gene: TRBV5-5; d_gene: NA; len: 13; CDR3nt: TGTGCCAGCAGCTTGGTGGGCCAAAATGAGCAGTTCTTC; CDR3aa: CASSLVGQNEQFF
abundance: NA; j_gene: TRBJ1-2; v_gene: TRBV4-1; d_gene: NA; len: 15; CDR3nt: TGCGCCAGCAGCCAAGAACGAGTGGGGAACTATGGCTACACCTTC; CDR3aa: CASSQERVGNYGYTF
abundance: NA; j_gene: TRBJ1-5; v_gene: TRBV28; d_gene: TRBD1; len: 14; CDR3nt: TGTGCCACGACTTGGGGGACAGGGGATCAGCCCCAGCATTTT; CDR3aa: CATTWGTGDQPQHF
abundance: NA; j_gene: TRBJ2-7; v_gene: TRBV11-2; d_gene: TRBD2; len: 16; CDR3nt: TGTGCCAGCAGCTTCCTTAGCGGGAGGGCCACCTACGAGCAGTACTTC; CDR3aa: CASSFLSGRATYEQYF
abundance: NA; j_gene: TRBJ1-3; v_gene: TRBV21-1; d_gene: NA; len: 16; CDR3nt: TGTGCCAGCAGCCTCGGGCGGGACCCGTCTAGAAACACCATATATTTT; CDR3aa: CASSLGRDPSRNTIYF
abundance: NA; j_gene: TRBJ1-4; v_gene: TRBV21-1; d_gene: NA; len: 15; CDR3nt: TGTGCCAGCAGCAAGGAGGGGCCAACTAATGAAAAACTGTTTTTT; CDR3aa: CASSKEGPTNEKLFF
abundance: NA; j_gene: TRBJ2-5; v_gene: TRBV30; d_gene: TRBD2; len: 13; CDR3nt: TGTGCCTGGAGGTGGGGACTAGAAGAGACCCAGTACTTC; CDR3aa: CAWRWGLEETQYF
abundance: NA; j_gene: TRBJ2-5; v_gene: TRBV11-3; d_gene: NA; len: 14; CDR3nt: TGTGCCAGCAGCTTGGGGCCCTCAGGGGAGACCCAGTACTTC; CDR3aa: CASSLGPSGETQYF
abundance: once; j_gene: TRBJ2-3; v_gene: TRBV5-4; d_gene: NA; len: 14; CDR3nt: TGTGCCAGCAGGTGGGGCGGTAGCACAGATACGCAGTATTTT; CDR3aa: CASRWGGSTDTQYF
abundance: NA; j_gene: TRBJ2-2; v_gene: TRBV7-2; d_gene: TRBD2; len: 14; CDR3nt: TGTGCCAGCAGCTCCCTAGCGGGAGGGGGGGAGCTGTTTTTT; CDR3aa: CASSSLAGGGELFF
abundance: NA; j_gene: TRBJ2-1; v_gene: TRBV7-7; d_gene: TRBD2; len: 15; CDR3nt: TGTGCTAGCAGCCACGGACTAGCGGAATACAATGAGCAGTTCTTC; CDR3aa: CASSHGLAEYNEQFF
abundance: NA; j_gene: TRBJ1-5; v_gene: TRBV28; d_gene: NA; len: 18; CDR3nt: TGTGCCAGCAGTTTATACCAAGCAGGGTTGGTGGGCAATCAGCCCCAGCATTTT; CDR3aa: CASSLYQAGLVGNQPQHF
abundance: NA; j_gene: TRBJ2-7; v_gene: TRBV28; d_gene: TRBD2; len: 17; CDR3nt: TGTGCCAGCAGTTTCCCCCCGGGGGGAGCTCAGGGCTACGAGCAGTACTTC; CDR3aa: CASSFPPGGAQGYEQYF
abundance: NA; j_gene: TRBJ1-3; v_gene: TRBV9; d_gene: NA; len: 13; CDR3nt: TGTGCCAGCAGCGCGGCGTCGGGAAACACCATATATTTT; CDR3aa: CASSAASGNTIYF
abundance: NA; j_gene: TRBJ2-1; v_gene: TRBV5-1; d_gene: NA; len: 15; CDR3nt: TGCGCCAGCGGAGAGCTGAAAGTATCGAACAGTGAGCAGTTCTTC; CDR3aa: CASGELKVSNSEQFF
abundance: NA; j_gene: TRBJ2-7; v_gene: TRBV7-2; d_gene: NA; len: 19; CDR3nt: TGTGCCAGCAGCTTGCAACTTAGGGCGCGCGAACACCCCCTGGGGGAGCAGTACTTC; CDR3aa: CASSLQLRAREHPLGEQYF
abundance: once; j_gene: TRBJ2-7; v_gene: TRBV9; d_gene: TRBD2; len: 14; CDR3nt: TGTGCCAGCAGCCCCGGGGGGAGTCGCGACGAGCAGTACTTC; CDR3aa: CASSPGGSRDEQYF
abundance: NA; j_gene: TRBJ2-1; v_gene: TRBV14; d_gene: TRBD2; len: 18; CDR3nt: TGTGCCAGCAGCCCGCTGACTAGCGGGAGGTCCAACTCCAAGAACCAGTTCTTC; CDR3aa: CASSPLTSGRSNSKNQFF
abundance: NA; j_gene: TRBJ2-1; v_gene: TRBV2; d_gene: NA; len: 16; CDR3nt: TGTGCCAGCAGTCTTCTGACTAGTAGCTCCTACAATGAGCAGTTCTTC; CDR3aa: CASSLLTSSSYNEQFF
abundance: NA; j_gene: TRBJ2-7; v_gene: TRBV10-3; d_gene: NA; len: 13; CDR3nt: TGTGCCATCAGTGGGGTGGAGGGGAACGAGCAGTACTTC; CDR3aa: CAISGVEGNEQYF
abundance: NA; j_gene: TRBJ2-3; v_gene: TRBV28; d_gene: NA; len: 15; CDR3nt: TGTGCCAGCAGTTCAAGGGGGATCTTCACAGATACGCAGTATTTT; CDR3aa: CASSSRGIFTDTQYF
abundance: NA; j_gene: TRBJ1-5; v_gene: TRBV6-1; d_gene: NA; len: 14; CDR3nt: TGTGCCAGCAGTGTAGACAGGTTCGATCAGCCCCAGCATTTT; CDR3aa: CASSVDRFDQPQHF
abundance: NA; j_gene: TRBJ1-5; v_gene: TRBV28; d_gene: NA; len: 13; CDR3nt: TGTGCCAGCAGTTTTGAGGGACTCCAGCCCCAGCATTTT; CDR3aa: CASSFEGLQPQHF
abundance: NA; j_gene: TRBJ2-3; v_gene: TRBV6-5; d_gene: TRBD1; len: 15; CDR3nt: TGTGCCAGCAGTTACACGGGACAGGGCACAGATACGCAGTATTTT; CDR3aa: CASSYTGQGTDTQYF
abundance: NA; j_gene: TRBJ1-1; v_gene: TRBV7-2; d_gene: NA; len: 13; CDR3nt: TGTGCCAGCAGCTACCACAGGGATTTTGAAGCTTTCTTT; CDR3aa: CASSYHRDFEAFF
abundance: once; j_gene: TRBJ2-3; v_gene: TRBV18; d_gene: NA; len: 17; CDR3nt: TGTGCCAGCTCACCGCTGCCCGCCCGACAGGGCACAGATACGCAGTATTTT; CDR3aa: CASSPLPARQGTDTQYF
abundance: NA; j_gene: TRBJ2-3; v_gene: TRBV15; d_gene: NA; len: 14; CDR3nt: TGTGCCACCAGCAGAGATCTCGTCAGGGACAAGGAGTATTTT; CDR3aa: CATSRDLVRDKEYF
abundance: NA; j_gene: TRBJ1-4; v_gene: TRBV9; d_gene: NA; len: 11; CDR3nt: TGTGCCAGCAGCGGCGGGGAAAAACTGTTTTTT; CDR3aa: CASSGGEKLFF
abundance: NA; j_gene: TRBJ2-7; v_gene: TRBV6-1; d_gene: TRBD1; len: 15; CDR3nt: TGTGCCAGCAGTGAACTGGGACAGGGATCCTACGAGCAGTACTTC; CDR3aa: CASSELGQGSYEQYF
abundance: NA; j_gene: TRBJ1-1; v_gene: TRBV5-4; d_gene: NA; len: 13; CDR3nt: TGTGCCAGCAGCTTGGCCCTTAAGCCTGAAGCTTTCTTT; CDR3aa: CASSLALKPEAFF
abundance: NA; j_gene: TRBJ2-5; v_gene: TRBV27; d_gene: NA; len: 11; CDR3nt: TGTGCCAGCAGTTCTGAAGAGACCCAGTACTTC; CDR3aa: CASSSEETQYF
abundance: NA; j_gene: TRBJ2-1; v_gene: TRBV11-3; d_gene: TRBD2; len: 17; CDR3nt: TGTGCCAGCAGCTTAGATCTAGCGGGAGGAACCTACAATGAGCAGTTCTTC; CDR3aa: CASSLDLAGGTYNEQFF
abundance: NA; j_gene: TRBJ2-1; v_gene: TRBV19; d_gene: NA; len: 12; CDR3nt: TGTGCCAGTAGTAGACAGGTCAATGAGCAGTTCTTC; CDR3aa: CASSRQVNEQFF
abundance: NA; j_gene: TRBJ2-7; v_gene: TRBV2; d_gene: NA; len: 11; CDR3nt: TGTGCCAGCTTCGTAGGAGACGAGCAGTACTTC; CDR3aa: CASFVGDEQYF
abundance: NA; j_gene: TRBJ1-5; v_gene: TRBV18; d_gene: TRBD1; len: 16; CDR3nt: TGTGCCAGCTCATCCTGGACAGGGCTTGACGCTCAGCCCCAGCATTTT; CDR3aa: CASSSWTGLDAQPQHF
abundance: NA; j_gene: TRBJ1-4; v_gene: TRBV27; d_gene: NA; len: 13; CDR3nt: TGTGCCAGCAGTGAGGACAGATATGAAAAACTGTTTTTT; CDR3aa: CASSEDRYEKLFF
abundance: NA; j_gene: TRBJ2-5; v_gene: TRBV18; d_gene: NA; len: 14; CDR3nt: TGTGCCAGCTCACCACTTCCGAGTCAAGAGACCCAGTACTTC; CDR3aa: CASSPLPSQETQYF
abundance: NA; j_gene: TRBJ2-7; v_gene: TRBV6-1; d_gene: NA; len: 16; CDR3nt: TGTGCCAGCAGTGGTAATCCGGGACTCAAGTCCTACGAGCAGTACTTC; CDR3aa: CASSGNPGLKSYEQYF
abundance: NA; j_gene: TRBJ1-1; v_gene: TRBV20-1; d_gene: NA; len: 11; CDR3nt: TGCAGTGCGGGGAGGGGGTCTGAAGCTTTCTTT; CDR3aa: CSAGRGSEAFF
abundance: NA; j_gene: TRBJ2-7; v_gene: TRBV5-1; d_gene: NA; len: 13; CDR3nt: TGCGCCAGCAGCGAGGCGCCCACCTACGAGCAGTACTTC; CDR3aa: CASSEAPTYEQYF
abundance: NA; j_gene: TRBJ2-7; v_gene: TRBV11-3; d_gene: NA; len: 13; CDR3nt: TGTGCCAGCAGCTTAGACAGGAACTACGAGCAGTACTTC; CDR3aa: CASSLDRNYEQYF
abundance: NA; j_gene: TRBJ1-1; v_gene: TRBV27; d_gene: TRBD1; len: 15; CDR3nt: TGTGCCAGCAGTCAATGGACAGGGGTTCACACTGAAGCTTTCTTT; CDR3aa: CASSQWTGVHTEAFF
abundance: NA; j_gene: TRBJ2-1; v_gene: TRBV7-9; d_gene: NA; len: 13; CDR3nt: TGTGCCAGCAATCTGGAGAACCCTGCAGAGCAGTTCTTC; CDR3aa: CASNLENPAEQFF
abundance: once; j_gene: TRBJ2-3; v_gene: TRBV21-1; d_gene: NA; len: 16; CDR3nt: TGTGCCAGCAGCAAAGGGGCGGGAGCTAGCACAGATACGCAGTATTTT; CDR3aa: CASSKGAGASTDTQYF
abundance: NA; j_gene: TRBJ1-1; v_gene: TRBV5-6; d_gene: NA; len: 15; CDR3nt: TGTGCCAGCAGCTACTCAGGACTACTCCACACTGAAGCTTTCTTT; CDR3aa: CASSYSGLLHTEAFF
abundance: NA; j_gene: TRBJ1-3; v_gene: TRBV5-1; d_gene: TRBD1; len: 17; CDR3nt: TGCGCCAGCAGCTTGGTACCGACAGGGGAGGCTGGAAACACCATATATTTT; CDR3aa: CASSLVPTGEAGNTIYF
abundance: NA; j_gene: TRBJ2-1; v_gene: TRBV7-8; d_gene: TRBD2; len: 16; CDR3nt: TGTGCCAGCAGCTCCGAAGCGGGAGGGTCTCGGAATGAGCAGTTCTTC; CDR3aa: CASSSEAGGSRNEQFF
abundance: once; j_gene: TRBJ2-1; v_gene: TRBV11-2; d_gene: NA; len: 12; CDR3nt: TGTGCCAGCAGCCCCGGGGTCGGGGAGCAGTTCTTC; CDR3aa: CASSPGVGEQFF
abundance: NA; j_gene: TRBJ2-7; v_gene: TRBV18; d_gene: TRBD1; len: 13; CDR3nt: TGTGCCAGCTCACCGGACAGGGGGAACGAGCAGTACTTC; CDR3aa: CASSPDRGNEQYF
abundance: NA; j_gene: TRBJ2-1; v_gene: TRBV20-1; d_gene: NA; len: 11; CDR3nt: TGCAGCGCGTTCCAGGGGAATGAGCAGTTCTTC; CDR3aa: CSAFQGNEQFF
abundance: NA; j_gene: TRBJ2-7; v_gene: TRBV7-2; d_gene: TRBD2; len: 15; CDR3nt: TGTGCCAGCAGCTTGATGGCGGGAGCTACCTACGAGCAGTACTTC; CDR3aa: CASSLMAGATYEQYF